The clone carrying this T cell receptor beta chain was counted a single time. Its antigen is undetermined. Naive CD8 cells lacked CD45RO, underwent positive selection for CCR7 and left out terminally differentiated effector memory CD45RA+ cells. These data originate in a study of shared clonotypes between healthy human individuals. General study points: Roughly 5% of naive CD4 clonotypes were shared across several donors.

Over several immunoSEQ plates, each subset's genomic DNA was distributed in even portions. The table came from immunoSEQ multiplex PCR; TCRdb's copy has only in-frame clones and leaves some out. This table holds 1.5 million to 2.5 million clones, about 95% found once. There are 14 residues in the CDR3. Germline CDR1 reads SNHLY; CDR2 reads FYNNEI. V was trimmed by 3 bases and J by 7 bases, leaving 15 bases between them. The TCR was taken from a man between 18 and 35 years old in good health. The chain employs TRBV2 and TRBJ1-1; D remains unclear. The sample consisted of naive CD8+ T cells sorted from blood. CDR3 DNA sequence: TGTGCCAGCAGTGATTGGGGAAGAAGTAGTGAAGCTTTCTTT. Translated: CASSDWGRSSEAFF.